This entry concerns a single T cell receptor beta chain. Sequencing used immunoSEQ multiplex PCR; TCRdb keeps in-frame clones, though not all of them. The sample consists of more than 90,000 clones, around 96% of them appearing once. The sample belongs to a study of technical replicates of blood from several donors. This CDR3 is 15 amino acids long. Per the germline V gene, CDR1 is MGHRA and CDR2 is YSYEKL. The V and J ends lost 1 base and 5 bases respectively, with 15 bases between them. The chain recombines TRBV4-1 with TRBJ2-7; D not resolved. Specimen: T cells isolated from PBMCs. This receptor was taken from a human donor in good health. The CDR3 reads CASSQVGDLEDEQYF. CDR3 sequence (DNA): TGCGCCAGCAGCCAAGTAGGCGACCTCGAGGACGAGCAGTACTTC.